The next 13 T cell receptor beta chains were all read from a single sample in a study of read filtering for tumor transcriptome and immune sequencing. From about 0.4 ug of RNA, a library with molecular barcoded alpha/delta and beta/gamma adaptors was made. Via MiXCR, TCRdb re-called the reads, giving one row per CDR3 protein. Of 35,000 to 50,000 distinct CDR3 sequences listed, roughly a fifth are singletons. Sequencing input: a population of CD138-negative cells sorted from bone marrow. These receptors were collected from a donor at least 40 years old with multiple myeloma.

There are many counts of this clonotype. This chain joins TRBV6-2 or TRBV6-3 and TRBJ2-1; 11 bases match TRBD2. Germline CDR1 MNHEY, CDR2 SVGEGT. The CDR3 loop spans 16 amino acids. V lost 0 bases and J lost 5; bases outside the gene matches: 3. The CDR3 here is CASSYSPGLADNEQFF. In DNA form, the CDR3 reads TGTGCCAGCAGTTACTCACCGGGACTAGCGGACAATGAGCAGTTCTTC.

This clonotype was recorded at least ten times. This chain links TRBV29-1 with TRBJ2-1; 10 positions match TRBD2. The ends lost 4 bases at V and 6 bases at J; junction bases unmatched: 3. The CDR3 contains 13 residues. Per germline, CDR1 SQVTM and CDR2 ANQGSEA. CDR3 DNA sequence: TGCAGCGTTGTTTCTAGCGGGAGCAATGAGCAGTTCTTC. It yields the protein CSVVSSGSNEQFF.

The sample holds a few counts of this clonotype. This may come from a read error, since a much larger clone is one base off. The gene calls are TRBV10-3 and TRBJ2-3; D perhaps matches TRBD1 (7 bases). This CDR3 contains 13 residues. Trimming pared 10 bases from V and 6 bases from J, leaving 17 bases between. Germline CDR1 reads ENHRY; CDR2 reads SYGVKD. As DNA, the CDR3 is TGTGCCACGGACAGGTGGGAGGTGGATACGCAGTATTTT. The encoded protein is CATDRWEVDTQYF.

This clonotype was counted many times. The chain links TRBV7-6 to TRBJ1-5; D call uncertain. Deletions cut 5 bases from V and 9 bases from J, with 14 bases between. Germline V gene sequence: CDR1 SGHVS, CDR2 FNYEAQ. The CDR3 runs to 13 residues. CDR3 residues: CASSPDHESPQHF. CDR3 coding DNA: TGTGCCAGCAGCCCCGACCATGAGTCGCCCCAGCATTTT.

The table lists this clonotype with many counts. The chain recombines TRBV20-1 with TRBJ2-3; 8 positions agree with TRBD2. The V gene end was trimmed by 6 bases and the J gene end by 4 bases; junction bases not matched to a gene: 9. There are 14 residues in the CDR3. Germline CDR1 is DFQATT and CDR2 is SNEGSKA (reference sequence). The CDR3 sequence: CSAPGGQWADTQYF. The CDR3, as DNA: TGCAGTGCCCCGGGGGGGCAGTGGGCAGATACGCAGTATTTT.

The chain recombines TRBV20-1 with TRBJ2-1; 14 nucleotides match TRBD2. Germline lookup yields CDR1 DFQATT and CDR2 SNEGSKA (reference sequence). The V gene end was trimmed by 0 bases and the J gene end by 9 bases; junction bases not matched to a gene: 7. The CDR3 is made up of 16 amino acids. In DNA, the CDR3 is TGCAGTGCTAGAGAGGAGACTAGCGGGAGGGCCGCTGAGCAGTTCTTC. Translation gives CSAREETSGRAAEQFF.

In this sample, this clonotype turned up many times. The J gene is TRBJ2-3, the V gene TRBV4-3; D is perhaps TRBD1 or TRBD2 (5 bases each). Trimming shortened V by 0 bases and J by 1 base, and 11 bases separated the two germline ends. This CDR3 is 16 amino acids long. CDR1 and CDR2 from the germline V gene are LGHNA and YSLEER. CDR3 nucleotide sequence: TGCGCCAGCAGCCAAGATCGGGGCTACGGCACAGATACGCAGTATTTT. This sequence encodes CASSQDRGYGTDTQYF.

This clonotype has more than one count but fewer than ten. V is TRBV12-3 or TRBV12-4 and J is TRBJ1-1; D uncertain. V was trimmed by 5 bases and J by 11 bases, leaving 12 bases between them. The CDR3 spans 11 residues. The CDR3 region is CASSIQDEAFF. CDR3 in DNA: TGTGCCAGCAGTATCCAGGACGAGGCTTTCTTT.

In its sample, this clonotype was seen many times. The chain recombines TRBV4-1 with TRBJ1-1, with a weak D call TRBD1 (6 bases). The CDR3 consists of 13 residues. The V end lost 7 bases, the J end lost 5 bases, and 14 bases lay between the germline ends. Germline-derived CDR1 and CDR2 are MGHRA and YSYEKL. CDR3 coding DNA: TGCGCCAGCATCAACAGGGATTGGACTGAAGCTTTCTTT. Its protein is CASINRDWTEAFF.

This clonotype was detected once. A read error is possible here, since a much larger clone lies one base away. This rearrangement joins TRBV6-5 to TRBJ1-4; D might be TRBD1 (5 bases). CDR3 length equals 15 residues. V was cut by 5 bases and J by 7 bases, with 17 bases left in between. Germline V gene data show CDR1 as MNHEY and CDR2 as SVGAGI. The chain's CDR3 is CASSGGRALSEKLFF. DNA of the CDR3: TGTGCCAGCAGTGGGGGTCGCGCTTTAAGTGAAAAACTGTTTTTT.

The genes are TRBV19 and TRBJ2-2; no firm D call. The V and J ends lost 7 bases and 4 bases respectively, with 16 bases between them. Per the germline V gene, CDR1 is LNHDA and CDR2 is SQIVND (reference sequence). The length of the CDR3 is 15 residues. The DNA for the CDR3 is TGTGCCAGTACTTTAGAGGAGTTTCTCACCGGGGAGCTGTTTTTT. It translates to CASTLEEFLTGELFF. Combining the CDR3 with reference TRBV19 and TRBJ2-2 gives the whole variable domain DGGITQSPKYLFRKEGQNVTLSCEQNLNHDAMYWYRQDPGQGLRLIYYSQIVNDFQKGDIAEGYSVSREKKESFPLTVTSAQKNPTAFYLCASTLEEFLTGELFFGEGSRLTVL.

This clonotype was recorded at least ten times. V and J are TRBV29-1 and TRBJ2-5; TRBD1 matches 7 bases. This CDR3 region has 12 residues. J gave up 5 bases and V 6 bases, and 6 bases lay outside the gene matches. Germline V CDR1 and CDR2: SQVTM, ANQGSEA. This CDR3 is CSVEQGTETQYF. As DNA, the CDR3 is TGCAGCGTCGAACAGGGGACGGAGACCCAGTACTTC.

This clonotype was seen ten or more times. This chain connects TRBV11-3 to TRBJ2-2; D gene uncertain. V dropped 2 bases and J dropped 4 bases, with 5 bases sitting between them. Germline CDR1 is SGHNT and CDR2 is YENEEA. CDR3 length equals 13 residues. The DNA of the CDR3 is TGTGCCAGCAGCTTATTGGGCACCGGGGAGCTGTTTTTT. Encoded protein: CASSLLGTGELFF. The full variable domain, completed using reference TRBV11-3 and TRBJ2-2, is EAGVVQSPRYKIIEKKQPVAFWCNPISGHNTLYWYLQNLGQGPELLIRYENEEAVDDSQLPKDRFSAERLKGVDSTLKIQPAELGDSAVYLCASSLLGTGELFFGEGSRLTVL.